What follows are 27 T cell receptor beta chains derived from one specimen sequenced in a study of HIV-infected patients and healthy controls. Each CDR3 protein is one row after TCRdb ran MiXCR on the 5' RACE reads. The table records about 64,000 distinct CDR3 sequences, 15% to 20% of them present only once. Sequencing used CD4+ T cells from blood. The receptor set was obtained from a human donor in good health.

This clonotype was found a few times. This CDR3 is CASSPADRGQRELFF. The CDR3, as DNA: TGTGCCAGCTCACCCGCGGACAGGGGGCAGCGGGAGCTGTTTTTT. The V and J genes are TRBV18 and TRBJ2-2, with 11 bases fitting TRBD1. CDR1 and CDR2 from the germline V gene are KGHSH and LQKENI. Trimming at V came to 3 bases and at J to 9 bases, leaving 6 bases not matched to a gene. The CDR3 has 15 residues.

The CDR3, as DNA: TGTGCCAGCAAAAGAGCGGGAGGGCCAGATACGCAGTATTTT. Translation: CASKRAGGPDTQYF. The chain links TRBV25-1 to TRBJ2-3, with 10 bases aligning to TRBD2. Trimming removed 7 bases from V and 4 bases from J; junction bases left unmatched: 5. Germline loops: CDR1 MGHDK, CDR2 SYGVNS. This CDR3 is built from 14 residues.

CDR3 bases: TGTGCCAGCTCAACAGGTTTCAACACTGAAGCTTTCTTT. It is translated as CASSTGFNTEAFF. The chain is built from TRBV18 and TRBJ1-1, with D maybe TRBD1 (5 bases). CDR3 length equals 13 residues. V was clipped by 5 bases and J by 2 bases, with 9 bases between them. In germline, CDR1 is KGHSH, CDR2 LQKENI.

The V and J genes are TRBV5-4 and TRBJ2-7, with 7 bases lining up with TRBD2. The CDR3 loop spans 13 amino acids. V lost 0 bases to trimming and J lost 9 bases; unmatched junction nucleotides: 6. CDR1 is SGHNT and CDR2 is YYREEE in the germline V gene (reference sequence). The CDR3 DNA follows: TGTGCCAGCAGCTTGGATGGTGCGGGAGTGCAGTACTTC. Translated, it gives CASSLDGAGVQYF.

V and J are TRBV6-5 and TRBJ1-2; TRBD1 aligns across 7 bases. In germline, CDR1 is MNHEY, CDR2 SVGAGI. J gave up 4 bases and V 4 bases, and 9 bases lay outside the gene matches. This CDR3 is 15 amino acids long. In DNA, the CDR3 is TGTGCCAGCAGTTTGATAGGGGGCGGGAGCTATGGCTACACCTTC. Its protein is CASSLIGGGSYGYTF.

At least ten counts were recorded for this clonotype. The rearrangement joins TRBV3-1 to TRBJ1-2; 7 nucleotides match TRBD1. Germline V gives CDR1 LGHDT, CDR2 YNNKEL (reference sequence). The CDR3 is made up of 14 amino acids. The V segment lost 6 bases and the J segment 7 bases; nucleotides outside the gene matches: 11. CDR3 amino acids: CASRRQGARSGYTF. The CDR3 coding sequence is TGTGCCAGCAGACGACAGGGAGCCCGATCTGGCTACACCTTC. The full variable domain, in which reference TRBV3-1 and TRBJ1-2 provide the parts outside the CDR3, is DTAVSQTPKYLVTQMGNDKSIKCEQNLGHDTMYWYKQDSKKFLKIMFSYNNKELIINETVPNRFSPKSPDKAHLNLHINSLELGDSAVYFCASRRQGARSGYTFGSGTRLTVV.

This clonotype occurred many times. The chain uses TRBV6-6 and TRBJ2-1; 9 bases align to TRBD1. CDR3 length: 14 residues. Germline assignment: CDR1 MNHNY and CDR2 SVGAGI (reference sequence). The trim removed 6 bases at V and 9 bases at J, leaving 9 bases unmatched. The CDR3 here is CASSRQGVGGEQFF. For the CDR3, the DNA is TGTGCCAGCAGCCGACAGGGGGTCGGGGGTGAGCAGTTCTTC.

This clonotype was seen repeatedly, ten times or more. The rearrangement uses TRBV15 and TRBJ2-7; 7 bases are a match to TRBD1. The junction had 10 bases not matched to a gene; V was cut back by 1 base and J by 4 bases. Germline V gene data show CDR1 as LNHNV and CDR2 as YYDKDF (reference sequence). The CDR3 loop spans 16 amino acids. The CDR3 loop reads CATSRGVGGQSYEQYF. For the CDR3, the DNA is TGTGCCACCAGCAGAGGGGTTGGGGGACAGTCTTACGAGCAGTACTTC.

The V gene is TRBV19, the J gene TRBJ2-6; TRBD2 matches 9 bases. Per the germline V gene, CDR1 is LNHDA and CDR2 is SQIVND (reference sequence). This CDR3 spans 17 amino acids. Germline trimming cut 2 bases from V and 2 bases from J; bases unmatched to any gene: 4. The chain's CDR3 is CASSIIAGGAGANVLTF. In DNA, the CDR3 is TGTGCCAGTAGTATAATTGCGGGAGGGGCTGGGGCCAACGTCCTGACTTTC.

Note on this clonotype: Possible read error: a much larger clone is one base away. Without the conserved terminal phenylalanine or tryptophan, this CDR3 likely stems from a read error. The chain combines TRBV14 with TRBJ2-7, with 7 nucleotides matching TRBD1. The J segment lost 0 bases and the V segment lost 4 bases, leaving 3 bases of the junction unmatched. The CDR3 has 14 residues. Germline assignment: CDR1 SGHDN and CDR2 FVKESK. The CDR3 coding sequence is TGTGCCAGCAGCCTCGGGACAGTCTCCTACGAGCAGTACTCC. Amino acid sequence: CASSLGTVSYEQYS.

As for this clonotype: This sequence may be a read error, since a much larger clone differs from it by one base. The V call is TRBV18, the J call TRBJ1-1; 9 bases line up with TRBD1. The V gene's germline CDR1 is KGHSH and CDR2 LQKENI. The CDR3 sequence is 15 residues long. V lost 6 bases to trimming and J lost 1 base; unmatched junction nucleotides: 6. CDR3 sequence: CASSPGGQGNTEAFF. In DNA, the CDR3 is TGTGCCAGCTCCCCCGGGGGACAGGGGAACACTGAAGCTTTCTTT.

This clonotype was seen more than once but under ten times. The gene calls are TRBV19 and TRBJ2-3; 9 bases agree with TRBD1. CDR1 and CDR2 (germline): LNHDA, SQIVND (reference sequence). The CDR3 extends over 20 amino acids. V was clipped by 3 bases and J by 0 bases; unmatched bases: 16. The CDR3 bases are TGTGCCAGTAGTATGGACTTAGGACAGGGGATGGGAAGGAGCACAGATACGCAGTATTTT. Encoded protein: CASSMDLGQGMGRSTDTQYF.

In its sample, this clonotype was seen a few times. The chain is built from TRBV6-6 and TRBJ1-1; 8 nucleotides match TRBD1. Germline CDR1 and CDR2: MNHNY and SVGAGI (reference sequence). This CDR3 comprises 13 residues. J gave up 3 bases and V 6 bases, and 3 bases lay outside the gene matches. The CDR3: CASRIQGDTEAFF. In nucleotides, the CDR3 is TGTGCCAGCAGGATACAGGGGGACACTGAAGCTTTCTTT.

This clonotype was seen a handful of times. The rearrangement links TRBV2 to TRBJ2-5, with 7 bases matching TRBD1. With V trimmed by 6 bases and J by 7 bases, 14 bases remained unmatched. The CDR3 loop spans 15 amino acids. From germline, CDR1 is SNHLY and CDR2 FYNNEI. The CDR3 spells CASRGQRGDRMTQYF. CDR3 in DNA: TGTGCCAGCAGGGGACAGAGGGGAGACCGGATGACCCAGTACTTC.

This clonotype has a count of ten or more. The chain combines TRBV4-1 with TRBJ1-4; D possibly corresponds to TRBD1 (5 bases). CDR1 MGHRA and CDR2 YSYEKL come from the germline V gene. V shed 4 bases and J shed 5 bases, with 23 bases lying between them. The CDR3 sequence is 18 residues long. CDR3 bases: TGCGCCAGCAGCCCACGAGGACAAATTGGTATTTTAAATGAAAAACTGTTTTTT. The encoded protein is CASSPRGQIGILNEKLFF.

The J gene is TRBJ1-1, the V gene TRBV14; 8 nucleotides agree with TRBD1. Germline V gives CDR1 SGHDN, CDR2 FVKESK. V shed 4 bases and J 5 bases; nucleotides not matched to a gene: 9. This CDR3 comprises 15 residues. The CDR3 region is CASSPDRVEVTEAFF. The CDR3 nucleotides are TGTGCCAGCAGCCCGGACAGGGTAGAAGTTACTGAAGCTTTCTTT.

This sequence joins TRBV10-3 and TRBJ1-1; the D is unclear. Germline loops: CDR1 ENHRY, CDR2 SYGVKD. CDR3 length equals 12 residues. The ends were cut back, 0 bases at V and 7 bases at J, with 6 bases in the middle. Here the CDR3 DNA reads TGTGCCATCAGTGAGTCGTTGAGTGAAGCTTTCTTT. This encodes CAISESLSEAFF.

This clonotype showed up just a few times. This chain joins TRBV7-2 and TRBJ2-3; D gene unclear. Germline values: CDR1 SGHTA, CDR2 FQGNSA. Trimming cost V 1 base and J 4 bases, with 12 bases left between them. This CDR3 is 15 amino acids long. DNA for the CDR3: TGTGCCAGCAGCTTAGGAGTGACTCGGGCAGATACGCAGTATTTT. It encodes CASSLGVTRADTQYF.

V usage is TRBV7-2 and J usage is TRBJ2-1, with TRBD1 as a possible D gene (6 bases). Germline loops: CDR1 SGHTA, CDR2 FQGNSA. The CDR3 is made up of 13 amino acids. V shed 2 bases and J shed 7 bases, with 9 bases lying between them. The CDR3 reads CASSLPDRNEQFF. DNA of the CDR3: TGTGCCAGCAGCTTACCCGACAGGAATGAGCAGTTCTTC. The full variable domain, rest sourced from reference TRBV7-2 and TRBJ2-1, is GAGVSQSPSNKVTEKGKDVELRCDPISGHTALYWYRQSLGQGLEFLIYFQGNSAPDKSGLPSDRFSAERTGGSVSTLTIQRTQQEDSAVYLCASSLPDRNEQFFGPGTRLTVL.

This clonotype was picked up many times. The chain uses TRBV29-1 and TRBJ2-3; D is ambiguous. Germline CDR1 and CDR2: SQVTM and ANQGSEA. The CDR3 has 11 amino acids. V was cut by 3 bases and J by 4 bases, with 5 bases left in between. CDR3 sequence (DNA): TGCAGCGTTGATCGGTCAGATACGCAGTATTTT. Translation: CSVDRSDTQYF.

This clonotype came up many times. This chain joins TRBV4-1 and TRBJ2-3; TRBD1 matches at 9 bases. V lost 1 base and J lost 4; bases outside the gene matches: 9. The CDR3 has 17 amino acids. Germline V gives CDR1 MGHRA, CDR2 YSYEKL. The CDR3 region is CASSQGGGTGFSDTQYF. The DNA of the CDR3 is TGCGCCAGCAGCCAAGGAGGCGGGACAGGGTTTTCAGATACGCAGTATTTT.

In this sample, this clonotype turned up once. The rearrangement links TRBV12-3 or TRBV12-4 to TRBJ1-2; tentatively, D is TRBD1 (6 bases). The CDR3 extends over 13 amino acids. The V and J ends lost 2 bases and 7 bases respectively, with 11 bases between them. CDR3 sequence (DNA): TGTGCCAGCAGTTTAAGCAGGGGTATTGGCTACACCTTC. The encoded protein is CASSLSRGIGYTF.

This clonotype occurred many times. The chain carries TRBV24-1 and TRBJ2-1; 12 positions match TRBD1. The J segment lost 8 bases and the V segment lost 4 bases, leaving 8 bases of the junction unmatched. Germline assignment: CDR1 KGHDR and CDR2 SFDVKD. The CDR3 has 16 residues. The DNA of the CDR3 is TGTGCCACCAGTGAACCTACGGGACAGGGGGCCGATGAGCAGTTCTTC. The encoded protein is CATSEPTGQGADEQFF.

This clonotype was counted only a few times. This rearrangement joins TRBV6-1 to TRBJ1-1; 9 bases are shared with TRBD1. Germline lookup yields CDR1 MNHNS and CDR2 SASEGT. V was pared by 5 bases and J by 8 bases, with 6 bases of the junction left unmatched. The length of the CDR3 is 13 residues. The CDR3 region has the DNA TGTGCCAGCAGTTCTTCCGGGACAGGGGAAGCTTTCTTT. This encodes CASSSSGTGEAFF.

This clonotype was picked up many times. CDR3 sequence reads: CSVIGYDISTDTQYF. In DNA form, the CDR3 reads TGCAGCGTTATTGGCTACGATATAAGCACAGATACGCAGTATTTT. The rearrangement uses TRBV29-1 and TRBJ2-3, with D hard to call. Germline CDR1 reads SQVTM; CDR2 reads ANQGSEA. Trimming removed 5 bases from V and 0 bases from J, with 15 bases in between. The CDR3 has 15 residues.

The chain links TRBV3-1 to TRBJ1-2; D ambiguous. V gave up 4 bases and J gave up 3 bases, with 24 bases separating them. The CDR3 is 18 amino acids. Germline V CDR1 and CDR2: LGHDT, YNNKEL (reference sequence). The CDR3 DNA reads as TGTGCCAGCAGCCGAGACCGCGCGCGCCCCACCGCGTACTATGGCTACACCTTC. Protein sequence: CASSRDRARPTAYYGYTF. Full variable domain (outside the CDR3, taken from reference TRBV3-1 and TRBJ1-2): DTAVSQTPKYLVTQMGNDKSIKCEQNLGHDTMYWYKQDSKKFLKIMFSYNNKELIINETVPNRFSPKSPDKAHLNLHINSLELGDSAVYFCASSRDRARPTAYYGYTFGSGTRLTVV.

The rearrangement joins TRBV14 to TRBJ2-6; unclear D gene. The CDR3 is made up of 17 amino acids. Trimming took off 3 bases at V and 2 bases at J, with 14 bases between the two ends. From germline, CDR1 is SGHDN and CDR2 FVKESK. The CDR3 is CASSQVSGMAGANVLTF. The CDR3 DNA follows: TGTGCCAGCAGCCAGGTATCAGGAATGGCTGGGGCCAACGTCCTGACTTTC.